This record covers a single T cell receptor (beta chain). CDR3-region Arm-PCR and iRepertoire HTBI primers produced the TCR beta libraries. Original processing methods: Sample data revealed fewer than 70 TRBV and 11 to 15 TRBJ segments. A single record per CDR3 protein comes from TCRdb applying MiXCR to the multiplex PCR reads. These V and J calls derive from TCRdb rather than the authors' analysis. The repertoire consists of more than 300,000 distinct CDR3 sequences, with around 11% occurring once and the leading ten covering approximately 19%. Described time point: newly diagnosed GD, antithyroid drugs for less than 3 months. RNA extracted from PBMCs served as the sequencing template. The source of the sample is a study of regulatory T cells in long-lasting Graves disease. This CDR3 has 21 residues. Trimming cost V 1 base and J 0 bases; bases outside gene matches: 22. Germline lookup yields CDR1 DFQATT and CDR2 SNEGSKA (reference sequence).

This sample also belongs to another study, concerning T cells in Graves' hyperthyroidism and ophthalmopathy.

The specimen was peripheral blood mononuclear cells (PBMCs), collected at new diagnosis, from a patient treated with antithyroid drugs. This sequence was found in a woman between 18 and 29 years old with Graves disease. The chain recombines TRBV20-1 with TRBJ2-3; 7 nucleotides match TRBD2. In nucleotides, the CDR3 is TGCAGTGCTAGAGCCTACCCCCTGGGGCGGGAGCTGGGGTCTAGCACAGATACGCAGTATTTT. It specifies CSARAYPLGRELGSSTDTQYF.